This T cell receptor beta chain is drawn from a study of OX40 agonist ivuxolimab in advanced cancers. The CDR3 is 17 residues long. V lost 0 bases to trimming and J lost 5 bases; unmatched junction nucleotides: 10. The germline V gene has CDR1 SGHRS and CDR2 YFSETQ. Sequenced by immunoSEQ multiplex PCR; TCRdb stores in-frame clones only, minus some. The sample has some 98,000 clones, about 79% seen once. The chain carries TRBV5-1 and TRBJ2-2; 7 nucleotides line up with TRBD1. The sequenced sample was CD4+ or CD8+ T cells sorted from blood, obtained in a trial of the OX40 agonist ivuxolimab. The origin of this receptor is an adult with an advanced solid tumor such as melanoma, head and neck, liver or kidney cancer. The chain's CDR3 is CASSLEPLKTGTGELFF. DNA of the CDR3: TGCGCCAGCAGCTTGGAACCCTTAAAGACAGGGACCGGGGAGCTGTTTTTT.